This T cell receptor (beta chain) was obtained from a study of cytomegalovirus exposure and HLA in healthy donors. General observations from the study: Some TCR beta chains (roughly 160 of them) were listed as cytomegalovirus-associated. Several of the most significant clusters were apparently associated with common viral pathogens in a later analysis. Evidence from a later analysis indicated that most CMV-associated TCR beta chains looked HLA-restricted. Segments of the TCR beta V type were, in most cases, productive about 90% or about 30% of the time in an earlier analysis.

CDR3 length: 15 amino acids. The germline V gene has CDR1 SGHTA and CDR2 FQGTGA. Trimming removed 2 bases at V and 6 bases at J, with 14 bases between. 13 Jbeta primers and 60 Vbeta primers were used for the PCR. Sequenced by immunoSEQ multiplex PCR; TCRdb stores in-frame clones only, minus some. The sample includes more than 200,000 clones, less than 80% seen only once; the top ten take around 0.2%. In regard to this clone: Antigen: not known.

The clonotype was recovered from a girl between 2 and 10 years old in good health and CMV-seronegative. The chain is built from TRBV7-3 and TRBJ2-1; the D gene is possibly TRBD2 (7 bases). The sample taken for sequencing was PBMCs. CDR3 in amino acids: CASSLGGGPGNEQFF. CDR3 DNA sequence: TGTGCCAGCAGCTTAGGGGGGGGGCCCGGCAATGAGCAGTTCTTC. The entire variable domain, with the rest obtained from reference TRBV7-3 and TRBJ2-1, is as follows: GAGVSQTPSNKVTEKGKYVELRCDPISGHTALYWYRQSLGQGPEFLIYFQGTGAADDSGLPNDRFFAVRPEGSVSTLKIQRTERGDSAVYLCASSLGGGPGNEQFFGPGTRLTVL.